Presented here are 10 T cell receptor beta chains from one specimen sequenced in a study of technical replicates of blood from a handful of donors (dated 2017 in TCRdb). The method behind the library was the immunoSEQ multiplex PCR assay. Imported from immuneACCESS, the table was reduced by TCRdb to in-frame sequences with V and J called. These copies leave out some clones; in studies compared against another copy, an unresolved V gene accounts for under half, and the cause of the remainder is not known. Across this sample there are about 76,000 clones, with around 97% seen only once. The ten largest clonotypes hold 0.21% of the sample. Sequencing was done on a sample of T cells isolated from PBMCs. The receptors stem from a human donor in good health.

V is TRBV5-1 and J is TRBJ2-3; 9 nucleotides line up with TRBD2. The CDR3 has 15 residues. After removal of 6 bases from V and 5 bases from J, the junction contained 10 bases not matched to a gene. Germline V gives CDR1 SGHRS, CDR2 YFSETQ. As DNA, the CDR3 is TGCGCCAGCAAGGCGGGAGGGCCCAGGATAGATACGCAGTATTTT. Amino acids: CASKAGGPRIDTQYF.

The chain uses TRBV4-2 and TRBJ2-2, with D possibly TRBD1 on 6 matching bases. V lost 1 base and J 2 bases, leaving 14 bases between the germline ends. Germline V CDR1 and CDR2: LGHNA, YNFKEQ. This CDR3 has 17 residues. CDR3 in DNA: TGTGCCAGCAGCCAAGTTTCCTACGGGACAAACACCGGGGAGCTGTTTTTT. This sequence encodes CASSQVSYGTNTGELFF.

The rearrangement uses TRBV28 and TRBJ1-4, with D uncertain. Trimming pared 3 bases from V and 0 bases from J, leaving 5 bases between. Germline V gene data show CDR1 as MDHEN and CDR2 as SYDVKM. CDR3 length: 14 residues. Written as DNA, the CDR3 is TGTGCCAGCAGTTTTTCTGCAACTAATGAAAAACTGTTTTTT. It encodes CASSFSATNEKLFF.

CDR3 protein: CASSPLDSIYGGFGYTF. The CDR3 region has the DNA TGTGCCAGCTCACCACTGGACAGCATTTATGGGGGATTCGGCTACACCTTC. The chain is built from TRBV18 and TRBJ1-2; D may be TRBD1 (6 bases). The CDR3 has 17 amino acids. Trimming took 1 base from V and 8 from J, leaving 23 bases between them. Germline V gene lookup returns CDR1 KGHSH and CDR2 LQKENI.

V gene TRBV28 combines with J gene TRBJ2-7, with D possibly matching TRBD2 (5 bases). The CDR3 is 15 amino acids. V was shortened by 6 bases and J by 4 bases, with 19 bases between the two germline ends. The germline V gene encodes CDR1 MDHEN and CDR2 SYDVKM. CDR3 DNA: TGTGCCAGCAGCAGTCCTGACAAGGAGGTGTACGAGCAGTACTTC. Translated, it gives CASSSPDKEVYEQYF.

J is TRBJ2-1 and V is TRBV19; 9 bases fit TRBD1. Unmatched junction bases numbered 4, after V lost 7 bases and J lost 0 bases. The length of the CDR3 is 15 residues. Germline loops: CDR1 LNHDA, CDR2 SQIVND (reference sequence). CDR3: CASNDRGSSYNEQFF. CDR3 coding DNA: TGTGCCAGTAACGACAGGGGGAGCTCCTACAATGAGCAGTTCTTC.

V gene TRBV15 combines with J gene TRBJ1-5; D possibly corresponds to TRBD1 (5 bases). The CDR3 has 17 amino acids. Germline V gene lookup returns CDR1 LNHNV and CDR2 YYDKDF (reference sequence). With 0 bases removed from V and 0 bases from J, the gap between germline ends came to 12 bases. The DNA of the CDR3 is TGTGCCACCAGCAGAGAGCCAGGGAAGTATAGCAATCAGCCCCAGCATTTT. Translation: CATSREPGKYSNQPQHF.

This chain links TRBV6-1 with TRBJ2-4; TRBD2 matches at 13 bases. The CDR3 spans 18 residues. Germline V gene lookup returns CDR1 MNHNS and CDR2 SASEGT. The V segment lost 4 bases and the J segment 2 bases; nucleotides outside the gene matches: 8. The chain's CDR3 is CASSGLAGGSGTKNIQYF. The CDR3 DNA is TGTGCCAGCAGTGGACTAGCGGGGGGCTCGGGGACCAAAAACATTCAGTACTTC.

This chain connects TRBV10-2 to TRBJ1-2; TRBD1 might be the D (5 bases). The CDR3 extends over 13 amino acids. Per the germline V gene, CDR1 is WSHSY and CDR2 is SAAADI. Trimming stripped 6 bases from V and 6 bases from J, with 14 bases between. The CDR3 DNA reads as TGCGCCAGCAGGGGGGACGGGAGCAATGGCTACACCTTC. This gives the protein CASRGDGSNGYTF.

The chain joins TRBV28 to TRBJ1-2; D gene ambiguous. The V end lost 7 bases, the J end lost 0 bases, and 18 bases lay between the germline ends. Germline CDR1 reads MDHEN; CDR2 reads SYDVKM. This CDR3 spans 16 amino acids. CDR3 residues: CASTTGWAASNYGYTF. The CDR3 bases are TGTGCCAGCACCACTGGGTGGGCCGCTTCTAACTATGGCTACACCTTC.